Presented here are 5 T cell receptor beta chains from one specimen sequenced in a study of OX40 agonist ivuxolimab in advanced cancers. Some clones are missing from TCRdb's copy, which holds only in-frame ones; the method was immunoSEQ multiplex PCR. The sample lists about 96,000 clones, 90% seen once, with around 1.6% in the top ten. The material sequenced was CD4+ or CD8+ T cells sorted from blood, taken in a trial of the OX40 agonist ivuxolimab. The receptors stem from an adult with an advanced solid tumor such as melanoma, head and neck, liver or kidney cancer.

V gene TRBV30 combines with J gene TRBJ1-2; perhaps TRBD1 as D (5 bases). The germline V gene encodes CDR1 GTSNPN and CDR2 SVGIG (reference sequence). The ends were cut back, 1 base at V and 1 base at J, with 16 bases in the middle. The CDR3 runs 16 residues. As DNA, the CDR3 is TGTGCCTGGAGTGCGGCGGGGGGGTTTGATAACTATGGCTACACCTTC. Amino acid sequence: CAWSAAGGFDNYGYTF.

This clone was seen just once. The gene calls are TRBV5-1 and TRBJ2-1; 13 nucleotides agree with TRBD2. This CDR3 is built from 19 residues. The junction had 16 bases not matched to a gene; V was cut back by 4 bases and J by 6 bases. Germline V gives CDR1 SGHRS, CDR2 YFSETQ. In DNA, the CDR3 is TGCGCCAGCAGCACAGGGACTAGCGGGATCGAGGTGGAGGGCAATGAGCAGTTCTTC. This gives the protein CASSTGTSGIEVEGNEQFF.

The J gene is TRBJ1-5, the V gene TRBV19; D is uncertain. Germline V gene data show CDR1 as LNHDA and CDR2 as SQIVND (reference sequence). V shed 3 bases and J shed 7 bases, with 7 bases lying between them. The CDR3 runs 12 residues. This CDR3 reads CASSITYQPQHF. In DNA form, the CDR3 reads TGTGCCAGTAGTATTACGTACCAGCCCCAGCATTTT.

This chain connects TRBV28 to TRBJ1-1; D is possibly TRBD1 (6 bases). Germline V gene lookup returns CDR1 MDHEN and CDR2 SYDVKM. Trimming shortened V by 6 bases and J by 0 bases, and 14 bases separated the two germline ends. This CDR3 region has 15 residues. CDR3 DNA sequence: TGTGCCAGCAGAGAACCACAGGGCGTGAACACTGAAGCTTTCTTT. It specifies CASREPQGVNTEAFF.

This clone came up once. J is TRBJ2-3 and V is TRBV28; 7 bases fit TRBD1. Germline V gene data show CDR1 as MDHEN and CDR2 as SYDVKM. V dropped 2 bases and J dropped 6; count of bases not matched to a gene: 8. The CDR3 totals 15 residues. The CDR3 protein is CASSLGLGGVDTQYF. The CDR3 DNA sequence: TGTGCCAGCAGTTTAGGGCTAGGGGGCGTGGATACGCAGTATTTT. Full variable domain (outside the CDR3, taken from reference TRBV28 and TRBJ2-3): DVKVTQSSRYLVKRTGEKVFLECVQDMDHENMFWYRQDPGLGLRLIYFSYDVKMKEKGDIPEGYSVSREKKERFSLILESASTNQTSMYLCASSLGLGGVDTQYFGPGTRLTVL.